Following are 24 T cell receptor beta chains from one sample sequenced in a study of blood T cell repertoires in COVID-19. Data came from immunoSEQ multiplex PCR; TCRdb stores just in-frame clones and leaves some out. The sample has about 200,000 clones, less than 95% seen once. Specimen: peripheral blood. These receptors all come from a man aged 30 to 39 with COVID-19, enrolled during active disease.

The chain is built from TRBV9 and TRBJ1-1; D gene unclear. The CDR3 totals 14 residues. Germline-derived CDR1 and CDR2 are SGDLS and YYNGEE. The ends were cut back, 2 bases at V and 4 bases at J, with 12 bases in the middle. The CDR3 nucleotides are TGTGCCAGCAGCGTTCGGGTGTCGGGCACTGAAGCTTTCTTT. This encodes CASSVRVSGTEAFF.

The gene calls are TRBV10-3 and TRBJ1-2, with 9 bases that match TRBD1. The J segment lost 6 bases and the V segment lost 7 bases, leaving 30 bases of the junction unmatched. The CDR3 extends over 21 amino acids. Germline CDR1 and CDR2: ENHRY and SYGVKD. The CDR3 DNA sequence: TGTGCCATCACTCTAGGCCCGACTTTAACAGGGGGCGCAGCGGTAAGAGATGGCTACACCTTC. It is translated as CAITLGPTLTGGAAVRDGYTF.

The chain uses TRBV7-9 and TRBJ1-2, with 10 bases matching TRBD1. Germline CDR1 reads SEHNR; CDR2 reads FQNEAQ (reference sequence). The CDR3 is 15 amino acids. With V trimmed by 4 bases and J by 1 base, 3 bases remained unmatched. CDR3 in DNA: TGTGCCAGCAGCTATGGGACAGGGGATAACTATGGCTACACCTTC. It is translated as CASSYGTGDNYGYTF.

The gene calls are TRBV2 and TRBJ1-1; D gene unclear. The CDR3 contains 13 residues. Germline V gives CDR1 SNHLY, CDR2 FYNNEI. V dropped 2 bases and J dropped 6 bases, with 10 bases sitting between them. The CDR3 spells CASSETGGSEAFF. The DNA of the CDR3 is TGTGCCAGCAGTGAAACCGGAGGGTCTGAAGCTTTCTTT. The variable domain in full, with the rest retrieved from reference TRBV2 and TRBJ1-1, is EPEVTQTPSHQVTQMGQEVILRCVPISNHLYFYWYRQILGQKVEFLVSFYNNEISEKSEIFDDQFSVERPDGSNFTLKIRSTKLEDSAMYFCASSETGGSEAFFGQGTRLTVV.

The chain is built from TRBV2 and TRBJ1-2; D might be TRBD1 (6 bases). This CDR3 region has 14 residues. CDR1 is SNHLY and CDR2 is FYNNEI in the germline V gene. Trimming left V 6 bases short and J 1 base short, with 12 bases between. CDR3 DNA sequence: TGTGCCAGCAGCCGGGACAACCTTAACTATGGCTACACCTTC. Translation: CASSRDNLNYGYTF.

The chain employs TRBV5-5 and TRBJ2-7; 10 bases are shared with TRBD2. J was trimmed by 1 base and V by 1 base; bases with no gene match: 5. CDR1 and CDR2 from the germline V gene are SGHKS and YYEKEE (reference sequence). The CDR3 extends over 16 amino acids. CDR3 sequence: CASSLRTSGESYEQYF. The CDR3 DNA reads as TGTGCCAGCAGCTTGCGAACTAGCGGGGAATCCTACGAGCAGTACTTC.

V is TRBV6-5 and J is TRBJ1-6, with D perhaps TRBD1 (6 bases). Trimming stripped 6 bases from V and 5 bases from J, with 8 bases between. This CDR3 has 13 residues. Germline V lookup: CDR1 MNHEY, CDR2 SVGAGI. In DNA, the CDR3 is TGTGCCAGCAGGACAGGCCATAATTCACCCCTCCACTTT. Translation: CASRTGHNSPLHF.

The chain joins TRBV5-1 to TRBJ2-2, with D possibly TRBD2 on 5 matching bases. CDR3 length: 16 amino acids. V lost 1 base and J lost 0, with 10 bases in between. CDR1 SGHRS and CDR2 YFSETQ come from the germline V gene. In nucleotides, the CDR3 is TGCGCCAGCAGCTTGTCTATTAGCGCGAACACCGGGGAGCTGTTTTTT. Its translation is CASSLSISANTGELFF.

This clone turned up a few times. The chain links TRBV11-3 to TRBJ2-7; 8 bases match TRBD1. The CDR3 runs to 13 residues. Germline V gives CDR1 SGHNT, CDR2 YENEEA. With 5 bases clipped from V and 7 bases from J, the junction kept 7 bases outside the gene matches. The CDR3 nucleotides are TGTGCCAGCAGCCAGGGACAGGCGGTTGAGCAGTACTTC. Translation gives CASSQGQAVEQYF. The full variable domain, with the rest looked up from reference TRBV11-3 and TRBJ2-7, is EAGVVQSPRYKIIEKKQPVAFWCNPISGHNTLYWYLQNLGQGPELLIRYENEEAVDDSQLPKDRFSAERLKGVDSTLKIQPAELGDSAVYLCASSQGQAVEQYFGPGTRLTVT.

The chain links TRBV19 to TRBJ2-7; 14 nucleotides line up with TRBD2. V lost 5 bases, J lost 6 bases, and 3 bases stayed unmatched. The germline gives CDR1 LNHDA, CDR2 SQIVND (reference sequence). The CDR3 contains 14 residues. Here the CDR3 reads CASSFGLAGGEQYF. The CDR3 DNA is TGTGCCAGTAGTTTCGGACTAGCGGGGGGCGAGCAGTACTTC.

CDR3 bases: TGCGCCAGCAGCCAGCTTTTGAGGGAGCGAAATTCACCCCTCCACTTT. The encoded protein is CASSQLLRERNSPLHF. V gene TRBV4-1 combines with J gene TRBJ1-6; no definite D call. Germline CDR1 and CDR2: MGHRA and YSYEKL. This CDR3 contains 16 residues. V lost 3 bases to trimming and J lost 7 bases, with 16 bases between them.

The chain combines TRBV5-1 with TRBJ2-5, with 11 nucleotides matching TRBD2. CDR1 and CDR2 (germline): SGHRS, YFSETQ. Trimming at V came to 0 bases and at J to 0 bases, leaving 4 bases not matched to a gene. The CDR3 is made up of 17 amino acids. CDR3 sequence (DNA): TGCGCCAGCAGCTTGGCTCTAGCGGGGGGCCACCAAGAGACCCAGTACTTC. Translation gives CASSLALAGGHQETQYF. Full variable domain (remainder filled in from reference TRBV5-1 and TRBJ2-5): KAGVTQTPRYLIKTRGQQVTLSCSPISGHRSVSWYQQTPGQGLQFLFEYFSETQRNKGNFPGRFSGRQFSNSRSEMNVSTLELGDSALYLCASSLALAGGHQETQYFGPGTRLLVL.

This chain links TRBV19 with TRBJ1-3; TRBD1 matches 7 bases. Germline loops: CDR1 LNHDA, CDR2 SQIVND (reference sequence). The CDR3 extends over 16 amino acids. V shed 7 bases and J 3 bases; nucleotides not matched to a gene: 12. CDR3 region: CASTPTTGRSGNTIYF. DNA of the CDR3: TGTGCCAGTACTCCGACGACAGGGAGGAGTGGAAACACCATATATTTT.

The rearrangement links TRBV19 to TRBJ2-6; 8 bases align to TRBD1. V trimming: 5 bases; J trimming: 0 bases; junction bases outside the gene matches: 12. Germline CDR1 reads LNHDA; CDR2 reads SQIVND (reference sequence). This CDR3 region has 19 residues. CDR3: CASSAGSGTGASGANVLTF. The CDR3 DNA sequence: TGTGCCAGTAGTGCGGGATCCGGGACAGGCGCCTCTGGGGCCAACGTCCTGACTTTC.

This chain links TRBV6-5 with TRBJ1-1; TRBD1 matches at 8 bases. Germline V gene lookup returns CDR1 MNHEY and CDR2 SVGAGI. The trim removed 5 bases at V and 4 bases at J, leaving 3 bases unmatched. This CDR3 region has 13 residues. CDR3 sequence reads: CASSRDRSTEAFF. The CDR3 DNA sequence: TGTGCCAGCAGTCGGGACAGGTCCACTGAAGCTTTCTTT.

V gene TRBV29-1 combines with J gene TRBJ1-1, with TRBD1 matching 7 bases. After removal of 6 bases from V and 3 bases from J, the junction contained 10 bases not matched to a gene. The CDR3 sequence is 14 residues long. Looked up from germline, CDR1 is SQVTM and CDR2 is ANQGSEA. The CDR3 spells CSVAQSRGHTEAFF. CDR3 sequence (DNA): TGCAGCGTGGCACAATCAAGGGGGCACACTGAAGCTTTCTTT.

In this sample, this clone turned up once. V usage is TRBV3-1 (or the pseudogene TRBV3-2) and J usage is TRBJ2-5, with 14 bases matching TRBD2. This CDR3 spans 17 amino acids. Per the germline V gene, CDR1 is LGHDT and CDR2 is YNNKEL (reference sequence). V gave up 1 base and J gave up 2 bases; unmatched junction bases: 3. The CDR3 region is CASSQGLAGGRQETQYF. CDR3 in DNA: TGTGCCAGCAGCCAAGGACTAGCGGGGGGGCGTCAAGAGACCCAGTACTTC.

The chain joins TRBV5-6 to TRBJ1-6; TRBD1 might be the D (5 bases). This CDR3 region has 16 residues. V lost 0 bases and J 6 bases, leaving 13 bases between the germline ends. CDR1 and CDR2 (germline): SGHDT, YYEEEE. The CDR3 region has the DNA TGTGCCAGCAGCTTGGAGACCTGGGGGGTTAATTCACCCCTCCACTTT. Translated: CASSLETWGVNSPLHF.

The chain links TRBV12-3 or TRBV12-4 to TRBJ1-2, with TRBD1 matching 8 bases. CDR3 length: 12 amino acids. V trimming: 6 bases; J trimming: 6 bases; junction bases outside the gene matches: 3. This CDR3 reads CASSTTGDGYTF. The CDR3 nucleotides are TGTGCCAGCAGCACGACAGGGGATGGCTACACCTTC.

V is TRBV6-5 and J is TRBJ2-2; 8 bases fit TRBD1. V trimming: 7 bases; J trimming: 4 bases; junction bases outside the gene matches: 8. CDR1 and CDR2 (germline): MNHEY, SVGAGI. This CDR3 region has 15 residues. The CDR3 nucleotides are TGTGCCAGCACCGGACAGGGAAAAGGCACCGGGGAGCTGTTTTTT. This gives the protein CASTGQGKGTGELFF.

This clone appeared a single time. The chain recombines TRBV20-1 with TRBJ1-2; D is perhaps TRBD1 (6 bases). This CDR3 is 11 amino acids long. Trimming cost V 8 bases and J 3 bases, with 10 bases left between them. CDR1 and CDR2 from the germline V gene are DFQATT and SNEGSKA (reference sequence). The CDR3: CSNRVDYGYTF. In nucleotides, the CDR3 is TGCAGTAACAGGGTTGACTATGGCTACACCTTC.

This chain connects TRBV19 to TRBJ1-3, with D hard to call. With 3 bases removed from V and 0 bases from J, the gap between germline ends came to 9 bases. The germline CDR1 and CDR2 sequences are LNHDA and SQIVND (reference sequence). The CDR3 is 15 residues long. The DNA of the CDR3 is TGTGCCAGTAGTATGGCGGCCTACTCTGGAAACACCATATATTTT. This codes for CASSMAAYSGNTIYF. Together with reference TRBV19 and TRBJ1-3, the CDR3 gives the full variable domain: DGGITQSPKYLFRKEGQNVTLSCEQNLNHDAMYWYRQDPGQGLRLIYYSQIVNDFQKGDIAEGYSVSREKKESFPLTVTSAQKNPTAFYLCASSMAAYSGNTIYFGEGSWLTVV.

The gene calls are TRBV6-1 and TRBJ2-3; the D gene is possibly TRBD2 (6 bases). The CDR3 extends over 16 amino acids. With 0 bases removed from V and 4 bases from J, the gap between germline ends came to 14 bases. Germline V gives CDR1 MNHNS, CDR2 SASEGT. CDR3 nucleotide sequence: TGTGCCAGCAGTGAAGCGCTATGGAGGGATTCAGATACGCAGTATTTT. This encodes CASSEALWRDSDTQYF.

The rearrangement uses TRBV30 and TRBJ1-2, with TRBD1 identical over 8 bases. V was clipped by 5 bases and J by 8 bases; unmatched bases: 13. This CDR3 comprises 14 residues. The germline gives CDR1 GTSNPN, CDR2 SVGIG (reference sequence). CDR3 amino acids: CAWLTGAGAGGYTF. Here the CDR3 DNA reads TGTGCCTGGTTGACAGGGGCGGGAGCGGGCGGCTACACCTTC. Full variable domain (outside the CDR3, taken from reference TRBV30 and TRBJ1-2): SQTIHQWPATLVQPVGSPLSLECTVEGTSNPNLYWYRQAAGRGLQLLFYSVGIGQISSEVPQNLSASRPQDRQFILSSKKLLLSDSGFYLCAWLTGAGAGGYTFGSGTRLTVV.